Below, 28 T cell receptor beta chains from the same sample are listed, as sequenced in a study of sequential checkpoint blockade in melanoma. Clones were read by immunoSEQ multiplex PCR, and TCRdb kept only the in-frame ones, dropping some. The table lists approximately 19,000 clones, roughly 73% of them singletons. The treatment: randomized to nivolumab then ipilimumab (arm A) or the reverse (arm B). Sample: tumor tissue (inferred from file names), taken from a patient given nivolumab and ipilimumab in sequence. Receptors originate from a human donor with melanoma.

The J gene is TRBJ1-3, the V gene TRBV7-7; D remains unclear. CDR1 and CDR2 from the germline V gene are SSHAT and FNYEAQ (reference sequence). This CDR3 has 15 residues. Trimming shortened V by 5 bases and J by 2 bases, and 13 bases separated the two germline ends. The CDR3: CASSPESGAGNTIYF. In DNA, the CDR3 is TGTGCCAGCAGCCCGGAGTCCGGGGCTGGAAACACCATATATTTT.

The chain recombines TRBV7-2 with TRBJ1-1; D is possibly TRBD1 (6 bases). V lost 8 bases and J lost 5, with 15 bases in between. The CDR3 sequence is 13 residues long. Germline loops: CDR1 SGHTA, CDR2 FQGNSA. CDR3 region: CASEGDGGTEAFF. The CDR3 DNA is TGTGCCAGCGAGGGGGACGGGGGGACTGAAGCTTTCTTT.

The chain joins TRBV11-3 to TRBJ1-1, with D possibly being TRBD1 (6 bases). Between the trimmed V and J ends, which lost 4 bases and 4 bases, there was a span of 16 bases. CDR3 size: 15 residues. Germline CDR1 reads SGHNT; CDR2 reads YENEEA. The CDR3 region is CASSSGAGRSTEAFF. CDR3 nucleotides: TGTGCCAGCAGCTCGGGGGCAGGGAGGTCCACTGAAGCTTTCTTT.

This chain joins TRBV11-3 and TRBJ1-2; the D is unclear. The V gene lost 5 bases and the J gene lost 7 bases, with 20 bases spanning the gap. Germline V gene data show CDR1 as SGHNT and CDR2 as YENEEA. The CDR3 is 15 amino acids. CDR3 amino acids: CASSPSQSAAGGYTF. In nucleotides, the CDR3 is TGTGCCAGCAGCCCGTCTCAGTCGGCCGCGGGTGGCTACACCTTC.

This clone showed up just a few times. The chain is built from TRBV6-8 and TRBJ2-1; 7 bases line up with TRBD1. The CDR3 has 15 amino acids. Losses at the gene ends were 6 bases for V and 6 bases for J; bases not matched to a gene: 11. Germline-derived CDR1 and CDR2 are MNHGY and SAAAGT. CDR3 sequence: CASRTERQGSNEQFF. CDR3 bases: TGTGCCAGCAGGACCGAGAGACAGGGATCCAATGAGCAGTTCTTC.

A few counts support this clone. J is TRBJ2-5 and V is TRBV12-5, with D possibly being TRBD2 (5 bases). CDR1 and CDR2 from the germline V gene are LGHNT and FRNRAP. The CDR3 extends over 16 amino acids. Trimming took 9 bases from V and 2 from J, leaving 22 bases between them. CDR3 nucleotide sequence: TGTGCTAGCGTCCTTGGGCCGGGAAACCAACAAGAGACCCAGTACTTC. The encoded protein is CASVLGPGNQQETQYF.

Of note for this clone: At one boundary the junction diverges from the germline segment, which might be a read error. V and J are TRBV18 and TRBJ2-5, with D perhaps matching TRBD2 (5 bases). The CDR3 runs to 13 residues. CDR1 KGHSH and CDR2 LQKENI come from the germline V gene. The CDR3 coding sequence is TGTGCCAGCTCAGGAGGACTGCAAGGGACCCAGTACTTC. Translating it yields CASSGGLQGTQYF.

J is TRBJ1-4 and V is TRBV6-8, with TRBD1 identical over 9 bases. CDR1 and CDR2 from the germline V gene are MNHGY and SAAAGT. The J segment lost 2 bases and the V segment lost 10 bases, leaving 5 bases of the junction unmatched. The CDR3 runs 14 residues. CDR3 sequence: CATGTGSTNEKLFF. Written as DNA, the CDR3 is TGTGCCACCGGGACAGGGTCTACTAATGAAAAACTGTTTTTT.

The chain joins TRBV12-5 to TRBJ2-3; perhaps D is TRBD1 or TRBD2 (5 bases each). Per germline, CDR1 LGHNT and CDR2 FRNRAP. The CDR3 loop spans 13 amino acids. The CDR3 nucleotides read TGTGCCAGTCCACAAGGGACCACAGATACGCAGTATTTT. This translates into CASPQGTTDTQYF.

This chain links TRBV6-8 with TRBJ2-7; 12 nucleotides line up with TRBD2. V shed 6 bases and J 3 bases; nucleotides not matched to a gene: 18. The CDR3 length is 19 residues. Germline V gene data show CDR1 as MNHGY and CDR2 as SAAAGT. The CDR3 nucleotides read TGTGCCAGCAGCCCGGACCGGGGGCTAGCGGGAGGGCCGTTCTACGAGCAGTACTTC. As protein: CASSPDRGLAGGPFYEQYF.

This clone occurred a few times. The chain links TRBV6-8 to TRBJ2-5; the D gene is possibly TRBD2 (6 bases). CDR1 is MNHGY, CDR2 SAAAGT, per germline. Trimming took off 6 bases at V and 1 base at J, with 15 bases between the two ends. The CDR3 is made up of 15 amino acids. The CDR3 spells CASRLGGFIQETQYF. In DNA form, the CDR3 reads TGTGCCAGCAGGTTAGGAGGGTTTATCCAAGAGACCCAGTACTTC.

DNA for the CDR3: TGTGCCAGCAGGGTCCAGACAGGACGCAACTATGGCTACACCTTC. This encodes CASRVQTGRNYGYTF. The V and J genes are TRBV9 and TRBJ1-2, with TRBD1 as a possible D gene (6 bases). There are 15 residues in the CDR3. The ends were cut back, 5 bases at V and 2 bases at J, with 16 bases in the middle. Germline V gives CDR1 SGDLS, CDR2 YYNGEE.

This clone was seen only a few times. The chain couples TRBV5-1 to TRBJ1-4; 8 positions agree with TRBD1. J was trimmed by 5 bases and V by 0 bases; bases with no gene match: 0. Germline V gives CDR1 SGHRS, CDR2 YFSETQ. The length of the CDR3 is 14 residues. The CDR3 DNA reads TGCGCCAGCAGCTTGGACAGGGGGAATGAAAAACTGTTTTTT. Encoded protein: CASSLDRGNEKLFF.

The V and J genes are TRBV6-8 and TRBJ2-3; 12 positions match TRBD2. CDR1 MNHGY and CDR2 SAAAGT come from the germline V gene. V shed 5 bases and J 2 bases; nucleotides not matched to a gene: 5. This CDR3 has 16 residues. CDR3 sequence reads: CASSRGLAGPTDTQYF. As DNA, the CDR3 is TGTGCCAGCAGTCGCGGACTAGCGGGGCCCACAGATACGCAGTATTTT.

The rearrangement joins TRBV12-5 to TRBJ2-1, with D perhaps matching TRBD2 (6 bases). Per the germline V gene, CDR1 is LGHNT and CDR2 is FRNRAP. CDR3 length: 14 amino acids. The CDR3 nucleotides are TGTGCCAGCGGGCGGGTGAGCTCCTACAATGAGCAGTTCTTC. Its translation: CASGRVSSYNEQFF.

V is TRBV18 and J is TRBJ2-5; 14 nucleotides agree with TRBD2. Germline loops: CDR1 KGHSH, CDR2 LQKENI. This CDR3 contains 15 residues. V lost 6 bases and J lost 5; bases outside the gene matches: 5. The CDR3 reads CASSGTSGSVETQYF. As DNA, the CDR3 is TGTGCCAGCTCCGGGACTAGCGGGAGTGTTGAGACCCAGTACTTC.

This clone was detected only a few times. The CDR3 DNA follows: TGTGCCAGCAGCCAAGGGACAGGGCATTTTCTTTTGAACACTGAAGCTTTCTTT. Translating gives CASSQGTGHFLLNTEAFF. The V call is TRBV14, the J call TRBJ1-1, with TRBD1 matching 8 bases. CDR1 is SGHDN and CDR2 is FVKESK in the germline V gene. V lost 1 base, J lost 0 bases, and 10 bases stayed unmatched. The length of the CDR3 is 18 residues.

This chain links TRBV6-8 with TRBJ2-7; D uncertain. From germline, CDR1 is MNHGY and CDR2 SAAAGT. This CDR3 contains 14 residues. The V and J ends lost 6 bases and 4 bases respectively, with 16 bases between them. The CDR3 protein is CASSQPTSYYEQYF. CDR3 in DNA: TGTGCCAGCAGCCAACCAACTTCGTATTACGAGCAGTACTTC.

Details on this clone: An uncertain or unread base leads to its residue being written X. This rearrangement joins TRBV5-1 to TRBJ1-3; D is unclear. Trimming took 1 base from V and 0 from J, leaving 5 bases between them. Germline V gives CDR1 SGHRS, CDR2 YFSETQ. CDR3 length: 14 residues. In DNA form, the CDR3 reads TGCGCCAGCAGCTTGACGRACTCTGGAAACACCATATATTTT. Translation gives CASSLTXSGNTIYF.

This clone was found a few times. This CDR3 reads CAQVRGTGNTIYF. The CDR3 DNA is TGTGCCCAAGTACGGGGTACCGGAAACACCATATATTTT. The chain is built from TRBV30 and TRBJ1-3; no definite D call. Germline CDR1 and CDR2: GTSNPN and SVGIG (reference sequence). The V and J ends lost 8 bases and 4 bases respectively, with 15 bases between them. The CDR3 length is 13 residues. The full variable domain, with the rest looked up from reference TRBV30 and TRBJ1-3, is SQTIHQWPATLVQPVGSPLSLECTVEGTSNPNLYWYRQAAGRGLQLLFYSVGIGQISSEVPQNLSASRPQDRQFILSSKKLLLSDSGFYLCAQVRGTGNTIYFGEGSWLTVV.

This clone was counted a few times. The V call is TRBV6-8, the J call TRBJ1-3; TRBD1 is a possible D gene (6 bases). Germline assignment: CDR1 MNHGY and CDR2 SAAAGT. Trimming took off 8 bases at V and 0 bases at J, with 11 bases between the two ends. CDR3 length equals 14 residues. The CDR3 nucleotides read TGTGCCAGCCAGGGGAGCTCCTCTGGAAACACCATATATTTT. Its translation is CASQGSSSGNTIYF.

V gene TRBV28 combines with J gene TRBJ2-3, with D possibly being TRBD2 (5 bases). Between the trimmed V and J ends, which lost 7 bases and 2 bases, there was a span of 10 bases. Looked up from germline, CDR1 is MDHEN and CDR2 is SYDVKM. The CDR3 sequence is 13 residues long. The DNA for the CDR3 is TGTGCCAGCACCAGCGGTAACACAGATACGCAGTATTTT. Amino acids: CASTSGNTDTQYF. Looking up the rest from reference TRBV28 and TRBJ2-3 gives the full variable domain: DVKVTQSSRYLVKRTGEKVFLECVQDMDHENMFWYRQDPGLGLRLIYFSYDVKMKEKGDIPEGYSVSREKKERFSLILESASTNQTSMYLCASTSGNTDTQYFGPGTRLTVL.

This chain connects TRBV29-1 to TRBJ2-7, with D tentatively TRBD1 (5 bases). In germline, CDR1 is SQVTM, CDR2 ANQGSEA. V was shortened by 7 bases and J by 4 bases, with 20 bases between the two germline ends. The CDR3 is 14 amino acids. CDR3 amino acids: CSASRQGGGYEQYF. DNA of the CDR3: TGCAGCGCAAGCCGTCAGGGTGGTGGATACGAGCAGTACTTC.

The CDR3, as DNA: TGCGCCAGCAGGTTTGGAGAGACCCAGTACTTC. Its protein is CASRFGETQYF. The chain has TRBV10-1 and TRBJ2-5; D call uncertain. Trimming took 6 bases from V and 4 from J, leaving 6 bases between them. Germline V gene sequence: CDR1 WNHNN, CDR2 SYGVQD (reference sequence). CDR3 size: 11 residues.

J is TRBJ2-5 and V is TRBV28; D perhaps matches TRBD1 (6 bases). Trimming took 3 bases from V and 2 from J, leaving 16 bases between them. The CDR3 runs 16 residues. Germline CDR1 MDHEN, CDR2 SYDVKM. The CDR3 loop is CASSFQGRGGQETQYF. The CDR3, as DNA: TGTGCCAGCAGTTTCCAGGGTCGAGGGGGTCAAGAGACCCAGTACTTC.

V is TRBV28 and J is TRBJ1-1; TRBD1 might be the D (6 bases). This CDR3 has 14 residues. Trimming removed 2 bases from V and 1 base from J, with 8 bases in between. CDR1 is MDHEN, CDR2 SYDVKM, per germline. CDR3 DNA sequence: TGTGCCAGCAGTTTAGGGGGCTCGAACACTGAAGCTTTCTTT. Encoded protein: CASSLGGSNTEAFF.

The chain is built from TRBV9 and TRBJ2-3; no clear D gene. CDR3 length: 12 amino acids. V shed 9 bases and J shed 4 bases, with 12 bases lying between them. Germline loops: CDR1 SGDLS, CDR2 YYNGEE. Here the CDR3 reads CATLQSADTQYF. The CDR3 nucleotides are TGTGCCACCCTACAGAGCGCAGATACGCAGTATTTT.

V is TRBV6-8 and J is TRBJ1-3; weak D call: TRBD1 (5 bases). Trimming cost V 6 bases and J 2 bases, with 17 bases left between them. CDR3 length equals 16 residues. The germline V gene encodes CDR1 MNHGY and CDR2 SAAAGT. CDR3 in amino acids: CASRTGTLGPGNTIYF. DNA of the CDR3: TGTGCCAGCAGAACCGGGACCCTTGGGCCTGGAAACACCATATATTTT.